This T cell receptor (beta chain) is from a study of cytotoxic CD8 clonotypes in ibrutinib-treated CLL. Overall study: After median approximately 74 months, roughly 15 stayed in remission, about 12 progressed; responses around 25 partial, 2 complete. It was after a median approximately twelve months of treatment, range 6 to 36, that response samples were taken. Overall study findings and caveats: Clonality increased at ibrutinib response and stayed stable in sustained remission. At progression, however, it fell back toward baseline.

Only in-frame clones appear in the TCRdb table, and some are missing; sequencing was by immunoSEQ multiplex PCR. The repertoire includes approximately 80,000 clones, more than 70% of them detected once, and under 7% sits in the top ten. Deletions cut 0 bases from V and 0 bases from J, with 9 bases between. CDR1 SGHRS and CDR2 YFSETQ come from the germline V gene. The CDR3 has 16 amino acids. In the case of this clone: The antigen remains unidentified.

The receptor was derived from a human donor with chronic lymphocytic leukemia. The gene calls are TRBV5-1 and TRBJ2-2; D call uncertain. The sequencing here drew on PBMCs, taken before ibrutinib treatment. The CDR3, as DNA: TGCGCCAGCAGCTTGGTTAGGACGACGAACACCGGGGAGCTGTTTTTT. Translation: CASSLVRTTNTGELFF.